The present entry profiles one T cell receptor beta chain with its context. Germline V gene data show CDR1 as SNHLY and CDR2 as FYNNEI. This CDR3 has 18 residues. Deletions cut 6 bases from V and 1 base from J, with 24 bases between. These data come from a study of shared T cell receptors in the human thymus. Produced via immunoSEQ multiplex PCR; TCRdb's table is partial and in-frame only. The sample yields hundreds of thousands of clones, roughly 90% seen once. This same sample was also part of a study on human thymus T cells. That work contributes: Immunologically healthy infants in Finland undergoing congenital heart defect surgery were the donors. Resected material from corrective heart surgery provided the thymus tissue analysed. What appeared biased in thymic and blood repertoires was the usage of V and J genes. Related work showed strongly overlapping thymic repertoires across unrelated individuals.

This TCR came from a boy younger than two with a congenital heart defect. The chain joins TRBV2 to TRBJ2-5; a weak D match, TRBD2 (5 bases). The sequencing sample was made of thymocytes. DNA for the CDR3: TGTGCCAGCAGAGCCTCGGACTCGACGGCGGTCCCCCAAGAGACCCAGTACTTC. Its protein product is CASRASDSTAVPQETQYF.